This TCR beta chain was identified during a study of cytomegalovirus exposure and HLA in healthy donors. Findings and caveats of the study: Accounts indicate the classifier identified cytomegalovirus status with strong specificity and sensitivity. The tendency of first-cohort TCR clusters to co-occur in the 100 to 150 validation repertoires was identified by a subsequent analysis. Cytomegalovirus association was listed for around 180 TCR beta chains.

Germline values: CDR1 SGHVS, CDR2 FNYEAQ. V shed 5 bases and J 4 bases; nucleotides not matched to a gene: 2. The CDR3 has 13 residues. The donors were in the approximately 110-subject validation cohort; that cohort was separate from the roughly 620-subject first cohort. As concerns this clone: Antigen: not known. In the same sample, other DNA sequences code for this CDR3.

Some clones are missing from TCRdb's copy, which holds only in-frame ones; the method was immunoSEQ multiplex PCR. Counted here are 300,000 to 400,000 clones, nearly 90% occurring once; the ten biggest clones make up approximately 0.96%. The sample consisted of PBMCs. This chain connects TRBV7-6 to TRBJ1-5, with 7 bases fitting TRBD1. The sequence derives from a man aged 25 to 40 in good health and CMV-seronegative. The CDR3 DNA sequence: TGTGCCAGCAGCCGGGACAGTAATCAGCCCCAGCATTTT. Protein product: CASSRDSNQPQHF.